This T cell receptor (beta chain) was recorded in a study of blood T cell repertoires in COVID-19. Across the whole study: Whether acute or convalescent, the COVID-19 samples came from the United States, Italy and Spain. From T cells, B-cell-depleted T cells, or PBMCs came the material, which was cDNA or gDNA.

Clones were sequenced by immunoSEQ multiplex PCR, and TCRdb holds only the in-frame ones, with some missing. The sample consists of approximately 50,000 clones, 79% of them appearing once. The ends were cut back, 4 bases at V and 6 bases at J, with 13 bases in the middle. There are 13 residues in the CDR3. Germline V CDR1 and CDR2: SGHTA, FQGNSA. The TCR was taken from a man in his 70s with acute or convalescent COVID-19. V is TRBV7-2 and J is TRBJ2-7; unclear D gene. The material sequenced was peripheral blood. CDR3 bases: TGTGCCAGCAGCTCGACGACGGGTCCCGAGCAGTACTTC. Its translation is CASSSTTGPEQYF.